Listed here are 28 T cell receptor beta chains from one sample, sequenced in a study of response to subunit inactivated influenza vaccine. TCRdb processed the RT-PCR reads anew with MiXCR; each CDR3 protein has one entry. The data show a few hundred thousand distinct CDR3 sequences, under 8.5% seen once. The material was PBMCs from blood, obtained less than 25 months after vaccination. The receptors shown here come from a man between 50 and 69 years old who received an inactivated influenza vaccine.

V is TRBV7-9 and J is TRBJ2-1; D call uncertain. Per the germline V gene, CDR1 is SEHNR and CDR2 is FQNEAQ (reference sequence). V was clipped by 1 base and J by 3 bases, with 10 bases between them. CDR3 length: 15 amino acids. The CDR3 DNA follows: TGTGCCAGCAGCTTAGACAAAGCCCACTACAATGAGCAGTTCTTC. Amino acids: CASSLDKAHYNEQFF.

This chain uses TRBV29-1 with TRBJ1-3; no clear D gene. From germline, CDR1 is SQVTM and CDR2 ANQGSEA. V lost 6 bases and J lost 0, with 12 bases in between. The CDR3 is 14 amino acids. The CDR3 reads CSVAHSSSGNTIYF. The CDR3 DNA reads TGCAGCGTGGCACACAGTAGCTCTGGAAACACCATATATTTT.

This clonotype has only a few counts. The gene calls are TRBV7-2 and TRBJ1-2; a weak D match, TRBD1 (5 bases). This CDR3 contains 13 residues. Trimming cost V 1 base and J 3 bases, with 6 bases left between them. Germline assignment: CDR1 SGHTA and CDR2 FQGNSA. The CDR3 loop reads CASSLGQYYGYTF. The CDR3 DNA sequence: TGTGCCAGCAGCTTAGGACAGTACTATGGCTACACCTTC.

The chain links TRBV27 to TRBJ2-7; 7 nucleotides align to TRBD1. This CDR3 region has 13 residues. V lost 6 bases and J lost 5; bases outside the gene matches: 7. In germline, CDR1 is MNHEY, CDR2 SMNVEV (reference sequence). The CDR3 loop is CASRKTGYDEQYF. Written as DNA, the CDR3 is TGTGCCAGCAGAAAGACAGGGTACGACGAGCAGTACTTC.

This clonotype has a handful of counts. One end of the junction does not line up with germline, which may come from a read error. The CDR3 reads CASSLVAGGFQETQYF. CDR3 bases: TGTGCTAGCAGCTTAGTAGCAGGGGGCTTCCAAGAGACCCAGTACTTC. This chain uses TRBV7-7 with TRBJ2-5, with 8 bases that match TRBD1. This CDR3 is built from 16 residues. Germline CDR1 and CDR2: SSHAT and FNYEAQ (reference sequence). The full variable domain, its missing parts supplied by reference TRBV7-7 and TRBJ2-5, is GAGVSQSPRYKVTKRGQDVTLRCDPISSHATLYWYQQALGQGPEFLTYFNYEAQPDKSGLPSDRFSAERPEGSISTLTIQRTEQRDSAMYRCASSLVAGGFQETQYFGPGTRLLVL.

This clonotype was detected only a few times. The chain carries TRBV4-2 and TRBJ2-7, with D perhaps assigned TRBD1 or TRBD2 (5 bases each). Germline CDR1 and CDR2: LGHNA and YNFKEQ. The V end lost 0 bases, the J end lost 1 base, and 13 bases lay between the germline ends. The CDR3 is 16 residues long. In nucleotides, the CDR3 is TGTGCCAGCAGCCAAGATGAGGGACGGAAATCCTACGAGCAGTACTTC. Encoded protein: CASSQDEGRKSYEQYF.

The chain joins TRBV6-1 to TRBJ1-5, with a possible D match to TRBD1 (5 bases). Germline V gene data show CDR1 as MNHNS and CDR2 as SASEGT. CDR3 length: 15 residues. The V gene lost 8 bases and the J gene lost 2 bases, with 16 bases spanning the gap. The CDR3: CASLVVGGGNQPQHF. CDR3 coding DNA: TGTGCCAGCTTAGTAGTTGGGGGGGGCAATCAGCCCCAGCATTTT.

This clonotype has ten or more counts. The chain uses TRBV10-3 and TRBJ2-1, with D possibly matching TRBD1 (5 bases). The CDR3 covers 13 residues. Germline CDR1 ENHRY, CDR2 SYGVKD. The V gene lost 6 bases and the J gene lost 7 bases, with 13 bases spanning the gap. CDR3 coding DNA: TGTGCCATCAGCGCGACAGCGTTGAATGAGCAGTTCTTC. Protein product: CAISATALNEQFF.

The chain employs TRBV30 and TRBJ1-5; no reliable D call. Germline CDR1 is GTSNPN and CDR2 is SVGIG (reference sequence). The CDR3 contains 13 residues. The V and J ends lost 5 bases and 1 base respectively, with 9 bases between them. CDR3 in amino acids: CAWESGSNQPQHF. The DNA of the CDR3 is TGTGCCTGGGAATCCGGAAGCAATCAGCCCCAGCATTTT.

This clonotype appeared a few times. This rearrangement joins TRBV12-3 or TRBV12-4 to TRBJ2-5, with 10 bases matching TRBD1. The CDR3 loop spans 14 amino acids. V lost 6 bases to trimming and J lost 5 bases; unmatched junction nucleotides: 6. The CDR3 sequence is CASRRTGGRETQYF. The CDR3 nucleotides read TGTGCCAGCAGGAGGACAGGGGGGAGGGAGACCCAGTACTTC.

This chain joins TRBV5-4 and TRBJ2-1; possible D gene TRBD2, 6 bases. The CDR3 loop spans 15 amino acids. Germline V CDR1 and CDR2: SGHNT, YYREEE (reference sequence). Trimming pared 4 bases from V and 5 bases from J, leaving 16 bases between. The CDR3 here is CASSPRTSYNNEQFF. CDR3 sequence (DNA): TGTGCCAGCAGCCCCCGCACTAGCTACAACAATGAGCAGTTCTTC.

The table lists this clonotype with a few counts. This sequence joins TRBV5-1 and TRBJ1-2, with D possibly matching TRBD1 (6 bases). The germline V gene encodes CDR1 SGHRS and CDR2 YFSETQ. CDR3 size: 16 residues. The V end lost 4 bases, the J end lost 2 bases, and 18 bases lay between the germline ends. CDR3 residues: CASSPLGGTLNYGYTF. The CDR3 DNA sequence: TGCGCCAGCAGCCCTTTGGGTGGGACACTCAACTATGGCTACACCTTC.

This clonotype was found many times. V is TRBV24-1 and J is TRBJ2-1; D remains ambiguous. Trimming pared 2 bases from V and 15 bases from J, leaving 13 bases between. Germline values: CDR1 KGHDR, CDR2 SFDVKD. The CDR3 loop spans 12 amino acids. The CDR3 DNA is TGTGCCACCAGTGATTCGGACCTCATGAGGTTCTTC. It is translated as CATSDSDLMRFF.

This clonotype was counted at least ten times. Written as DNA, the CDR3 is TGCGCCAGCAGCTTGGATAGCGGGTATTACGGTGAGCAGTTCTTC. Its translation is CASSLDSGYYGEQFF. This rearrangement joins TRBV5-1 to TRBJ2-1; 7 bases match TRBD2. CDR1 SGHRS and CDR2 YFSETQ come from the germline V gene. The CDR3 is made up of 15 amino acids. The junction had 9 bases not matched to a gene; V was cut back by 0 bases and J by 9 bases.

This clonotype was detected a few times. This rearrangement joins TRBV18 to TRBJ2-1; 8 positions agree with TRBD2. The ends lost 5 bases at V and 6 bases at J; junction bases unmatched: 18. Per the germline V gene, CDR1 is KGHSH and CDR2 is LQKENI. CDR3 size: 18 residues. The CDR3 protein is CASSANSPGTRGGNEQFF. The CDR3 region has the DNA TGTGCCAGCTCAGCGAACTCCCCCGGGACTAGGGGAGGCAATGAGCAGTTCTTC. Filled out from reference TRBV18 and TRBJ2-1, the complete variable domain reads NAGVMQNPRHLVRRRGQEARLRCSPMKGHSHVYWYRQLPEEGLKFMVYLQKENIIDESGMPKERFSAEFPKEGPSILRIQQVVRGDSAAYFCASSANSPGTRGGNEQFFGPGTRLTVL.

The chain joins TRBV2 to TRBJ2-7; 7 positions agree with TRBD1. CDR3 length equals 13 residues. In germline, CDR1 is SNHLY, CDR2 FYNNEI. V trimming: 7 bases; J trimming: 3 bases; junction bases outside the gene matches: 6. CDR3 sequence (DNA): TGTGCCAGCACGTTAAGACAGGGCTACGAGCAGTACTTC. It specifies CASTLRQGYEQYF. Supplemented by reference TRBV2 and TRBJ2-7, the full variable domain reads EPEVTQTPSHQVTQMGQEVILRCVPISNHLYFYWYRQILGQKVEFLVSFYNNEISEKSEIFDDQFSVERPDGSNFTLKIRSTKLEDSAMYFCASTLRQGYEQYFGPGTRLTVT.

This chain links TRBV4-1 with TRBJ1-1; no definite D call. Trimming shortened V by 2 bases and J by 1 base, and 11 bases separated the two germline ends. The CDR3 contains 15 residues. CDR1 MGHRA and CDR2 YSYEKL come from the germline V gene. This chain's CDR3 is CASSQFRGPNTEAFF. CDR3 nucleotide sequence: TGCGCCAGCAGCCAATTCCGTGGTCCGAACACTGAAGCTTTCTTT.

This clonotype was seen repeatedly, ten times or more. V is TRBV5-1 and J is TRBJ2-4; 7 bases are shared with TRBD2. V gave up 4 bases and J gave up 0 bases; unmatched junction bases: 7. The CDR3 extends over 16 amino acids. Germline values: CDR1 SGHRS, CDR2 YFSETQ. Written as DNA, the CDR3 is TGCGCCAGCAGCCCGGAAGCGGGGTCAGCCAAAAACATTCAGTACTTC. Translating it yields CASSPEAGSAKNIQYF.

At least ten counts were recorded for this clonotype. The CDR3 DNA reads as TGTGCCAGCAGCTTAATCGCCCGGGAGCAGTTCTTC. It yields the protein CASSLIAREQFF. The chain links TRBV7-2 to TRBJ2-1; no reliable D call. The V end lost 2 bases, the J end lost 10 bases, and 9 bases lay between the germline ends. The CDR3 totals 12 residues. CDR1 is SGHTA, CDR2 FQGNSA, per germline.

Only a few counts were recorded for this clonotype. J is TRBJ1-1 and V is TRBV13; D remains unclear. Germline CDR1 is PRHDT and CDR2 is FYEKMQ (reference sequence). The CDR3 runs 19 residues. Trimming left V 4 bases short and J 2 bases short, with 26 bases between. The CDR3 reads CASSSSRPVSAGSNTEAFF. The CDR3 bases are TGTGCCAGCAGCTCCTCTAGGCCAGTCTCTGCGGGGTCAAACACTGAAGCTTTCTTT.

This clonotype showed up many times. The V and J genes are TRBV7-2 and TRBJ2-1; 7 nucleotides line up with TRBD2. The CDR3 covers 14 residues. The junction had 5 bases not matched to a gene; V was cut back by 3 bases and J by 6 bases. The V gene's germline CDR1 is SGHTA and CDR2 FQGNSA. The CDR3 is CASSLGGSINEQFF. The CDR3 region has the DNA TGTGCCAGCAGCTTGGGCGGGAGCATCAATGAGCAGTTCTTC.

This clonotype was counted many times. This chain joins TRBV5-1 and TRBJ1-2; TRBD1 might be the D (5 bases). The CDR3 sequence is 13 residues long. V shed 4 bases and J shed 8 bases, with 15 bases lying between them. The germline gives CDR1 SGHRS, CDR2 YFSETQ. The CDR3 DNA reads TGCGCCAGCAGCCCGGGACGCCTTAGGGGCTACACCTTC. This encodes CASSPGRLRGYTF.

This clonotype was seen a few times. This chain joins TRBV24-1 and TRBJ2-1; TRBD1 agrees at 12 bases. Germline CDR1 and CDR2: KGHDR and SFDVKD. The CDR3 totals 17 residues. Trimming removed 4 bases from V and 5 bases from J; junction bases left unmatched: 8. The DNA for the CDR3 is TGTGCCACCAGTGACCAGACCGGGACAGGGGGCCACAATGAGCAGTTCTTC. Encoded protein: CATSDQTGTGGHNEQFF.

The chain couples TRBV10-3 to TRBJ2-1; D not resolved. The CDR3 has 15 residues. Germline V gene data show CDR1 as ENHRY and CDR2 as SYGVKD. The V end lost 0 bases, the J end lost 1 base, and 7 bases lay between the germline ends. The CDR3 spells CAISESAGSYNEQFF. DNA for the CDR3: TGTGCCATCAGTGAGTCGGCTGGTTCCTACAATGAGCAGTTCTTC.

This clonotype has at least ten counts. The chain couples TRBV12-3 or TRBV12-4 to TRBJ1-5, with D maybe TRBD1 (6 bases). Trimming removed 1 base from V and 5 bases from J, with 15 bases in between. The CDR3 has 16 residues. CDR3 sequence reads: CASSLDPGARHQPQHF. The CDR3 DNA follows: TGTGCCAGCAGTTTAGATCCAGGGGCGCGACATCAGCCCCAGCATTTT.

J is TRBJ2-7 and V is TRBV18; D might be TRBD2 (6 bases). CDR3 size: 14 residues. The V gene lost 2 bases and the J gene lost 0 bases, with 8 bases spanning the gap. CDR1 and CDR2 from the germline V gene are KGHSH and LQKENI. The CDR3 here is CASSPGGDSYEQYF. For the CDR3, the DNA is TGTGCCAGCTCACCAGGCGGGGACTCCTACGAGCAGTACTTC.

The chain joins TRBV5-1 to TRBJ1-1; 9 bases are shared with TRBD1. The germline V gene has CDR1 SGHRS and CDR2 YFSETQ. The CDR3 length is 16 residues. V was clipped by 4 bases and J by 11 bases; unmatched bases: 18. In DNA form, the CDR3 reads TGCGCCAGCAGCGATAACGGAGGGACAGGGACCAGGTGGGCTTTCTTT. Translation: CASSDNGGTGTRWAFF.

At least ten counts were recorded for this clonotype. V and J are TRBV6-5 and TRBJ2-1; D gene uncertain. CDR3 size: 15 residues. Germline loops: CDR1 MNHEY, CDR2 SVGAGI. Trimming took off 0 bases at V and 2 bases at J, with 8 bases between the two ends. CDR3 bases: TGTGCCAGCAGTTACTCGTTGGGGACCTACAATGAGCAGTTCTTC. Translating gives CASSYSLGTYNEQFF.